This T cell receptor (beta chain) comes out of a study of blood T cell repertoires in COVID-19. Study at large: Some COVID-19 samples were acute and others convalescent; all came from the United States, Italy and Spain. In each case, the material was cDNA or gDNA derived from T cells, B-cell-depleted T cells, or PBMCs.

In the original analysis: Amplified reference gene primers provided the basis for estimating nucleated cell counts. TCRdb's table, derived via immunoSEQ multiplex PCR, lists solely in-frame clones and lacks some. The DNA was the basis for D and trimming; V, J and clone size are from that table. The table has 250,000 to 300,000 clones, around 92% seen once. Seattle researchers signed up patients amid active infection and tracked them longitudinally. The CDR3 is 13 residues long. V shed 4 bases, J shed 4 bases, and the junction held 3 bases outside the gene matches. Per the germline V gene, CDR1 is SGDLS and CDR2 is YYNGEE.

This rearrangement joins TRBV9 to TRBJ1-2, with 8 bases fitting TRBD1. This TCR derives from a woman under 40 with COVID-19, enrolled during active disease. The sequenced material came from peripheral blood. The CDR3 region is CASSPTGGYGYTF. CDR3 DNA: TGTGCCAGCAGCCCAACAGGGGGCTATGGCTACACCTTC.